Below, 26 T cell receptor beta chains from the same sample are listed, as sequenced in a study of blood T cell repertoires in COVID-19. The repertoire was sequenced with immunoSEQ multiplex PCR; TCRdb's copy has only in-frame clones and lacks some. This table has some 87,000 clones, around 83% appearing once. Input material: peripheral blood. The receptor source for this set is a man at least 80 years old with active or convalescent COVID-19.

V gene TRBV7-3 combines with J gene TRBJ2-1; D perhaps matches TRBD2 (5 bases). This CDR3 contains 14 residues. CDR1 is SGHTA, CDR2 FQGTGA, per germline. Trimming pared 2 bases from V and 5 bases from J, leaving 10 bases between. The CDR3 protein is CASSLAGSDNEQFF. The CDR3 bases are TGTGCCAGCAGCTTAGCAGGTAGCGACAATGAGCAGTTCTTC.

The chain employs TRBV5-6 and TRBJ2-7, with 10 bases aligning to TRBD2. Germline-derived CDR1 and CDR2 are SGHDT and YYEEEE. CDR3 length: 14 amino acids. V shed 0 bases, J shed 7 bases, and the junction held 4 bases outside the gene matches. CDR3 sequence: CASSLAQAGGEQYF. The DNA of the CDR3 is TGTGCCAGCAGCTTGGCCCAAGCGGGAGGGGAGCAGTACTTC.

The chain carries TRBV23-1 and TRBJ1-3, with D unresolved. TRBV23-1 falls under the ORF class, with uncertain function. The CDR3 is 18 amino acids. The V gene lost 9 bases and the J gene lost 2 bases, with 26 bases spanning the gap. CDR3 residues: CASTPPSRCFFAGNTIYF. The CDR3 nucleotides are TGCGCCAGTACCCCACCCTCTAGGTGTTTCTTTGCTGGAAACACCATATATTTT.

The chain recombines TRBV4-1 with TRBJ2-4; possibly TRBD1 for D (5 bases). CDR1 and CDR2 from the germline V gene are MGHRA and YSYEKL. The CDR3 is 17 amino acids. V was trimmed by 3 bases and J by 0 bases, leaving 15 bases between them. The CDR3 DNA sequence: TGCGCCAGCAGCCAGACAAGACAGATTTCAGCCAAAAACATTCAGTACTTC. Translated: CASSQTRQISAKNIQYF.

CDR3 loop: CASSPPWRAGGYTF. The DNA for the CDR3 is TGTGCCAGCTCACCACCTTGGCGGGCAGGAGGCTACACCTTC. The rearrangement uses TRBV18 and TRBJ1-2; D gene ambiguous. The CDR3 is 14 amino acids. Looked up from germline, CDR1 is KGHSH and CDR2 is LQKENI. Trimming left V 0 bases short and J 8 bases short, with 13 bases between.

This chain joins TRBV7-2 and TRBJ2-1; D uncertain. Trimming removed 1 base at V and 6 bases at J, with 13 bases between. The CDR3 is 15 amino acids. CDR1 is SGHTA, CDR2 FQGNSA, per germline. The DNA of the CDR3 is TGTGCCAGCAGCTTAGGCCCCGTGGCGGCCAATGAGCAGTTCTTC. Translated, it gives CASSLGPVAANEQFF.

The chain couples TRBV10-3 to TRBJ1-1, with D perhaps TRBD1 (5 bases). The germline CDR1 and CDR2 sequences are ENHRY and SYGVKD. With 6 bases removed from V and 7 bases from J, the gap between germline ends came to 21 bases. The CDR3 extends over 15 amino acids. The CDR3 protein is CAISSTAPETFEAFF. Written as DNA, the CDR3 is TGTGCCATCAGCTCGACAGCTCCCGAAACTTTTGAAGCTTTCTTT.

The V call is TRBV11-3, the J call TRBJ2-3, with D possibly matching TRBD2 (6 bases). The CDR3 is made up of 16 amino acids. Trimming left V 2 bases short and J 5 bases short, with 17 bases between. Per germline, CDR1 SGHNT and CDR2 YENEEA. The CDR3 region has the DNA TGTGCCAGCAGCTTAACGAGCGGGCCCGGGGGAGATACGCAGTATTTT. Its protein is CASSLTSGPGGDTQYF.

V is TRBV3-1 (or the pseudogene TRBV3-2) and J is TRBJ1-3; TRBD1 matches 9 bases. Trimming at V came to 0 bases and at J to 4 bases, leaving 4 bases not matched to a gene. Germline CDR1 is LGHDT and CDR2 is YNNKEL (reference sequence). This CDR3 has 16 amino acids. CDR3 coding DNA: TGTGCCAGCAGCCAAGAGGGGACAGGGAGAGGAAACACCATATATTTT. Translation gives CASSQEGTGRGNTIYF.

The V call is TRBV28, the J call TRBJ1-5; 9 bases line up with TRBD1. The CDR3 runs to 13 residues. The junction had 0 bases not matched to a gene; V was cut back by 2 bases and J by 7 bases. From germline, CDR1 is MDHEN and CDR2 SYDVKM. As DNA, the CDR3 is TGTGCCAGCAGTTTAGACAGGGGGCAGCCCCAGCATTTT. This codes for CASSLDRGQPQHF.

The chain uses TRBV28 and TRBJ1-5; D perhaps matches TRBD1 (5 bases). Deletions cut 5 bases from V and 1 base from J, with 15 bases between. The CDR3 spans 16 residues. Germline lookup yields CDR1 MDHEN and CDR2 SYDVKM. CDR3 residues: CASSGLGGGSNQPQHF. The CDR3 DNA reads TGTGCCAGCAGTGGTTTGGGGGGAGGGAGCAATCAGCCCCAGCATTTT.

CDR3 DNA: TGTGCCAGCAGGGGGCCCGCGCAAGAGACCCAGTACTTC. Protein product: CASRGPAQETQYF. This chain joins TRBV6-5 and TRBJ2-5; perhaps TRBD1 as D (5 bases). The CDR3 extends over 13 amino acids. Germline V gene lookup returns CDR1 MNHEY and CDR2 SVGAGI. V was cut by 6 bases and J by 2 bases, with 10 bases left in between.

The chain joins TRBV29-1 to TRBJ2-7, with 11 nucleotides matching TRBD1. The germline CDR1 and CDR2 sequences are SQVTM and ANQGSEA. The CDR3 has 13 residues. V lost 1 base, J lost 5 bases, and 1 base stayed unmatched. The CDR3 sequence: CSVEVGQGDEQYF. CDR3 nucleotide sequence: TGCAGCGTTGAAGTGGGACAGGGGGACGAGCAGTACTTC.

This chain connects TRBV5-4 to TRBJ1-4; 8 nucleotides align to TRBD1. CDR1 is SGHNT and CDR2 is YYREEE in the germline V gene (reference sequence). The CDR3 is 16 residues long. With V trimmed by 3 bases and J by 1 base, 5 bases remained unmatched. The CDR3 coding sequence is TGTGCCAGCAGCTCGATCACAGGGGGAACTAATGAAAAACTGTTTTTT. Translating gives CASSSITGGTNEKLFF.

The CDR3, as DNA: TGCGCCAGCAGCCCCTTCAAGGACATGGATCAGTTCTTC. Translated, it gives CASSPFKDMDQFF. The chain links TRBV5-1 to TRBJ2-1; D may be TRBD1 (5 bases). The CDR3 has 13 amino acids. V lost 4 bases, J lost 13 bases, and 18 bases lay in between. CDR1 and CDR2 (germline): SGHRS, YFSETQ.

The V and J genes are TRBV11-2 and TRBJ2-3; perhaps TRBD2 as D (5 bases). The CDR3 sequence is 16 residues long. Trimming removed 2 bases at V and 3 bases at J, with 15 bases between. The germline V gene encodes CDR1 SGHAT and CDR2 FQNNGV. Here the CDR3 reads CASSLRLGGRTDTQYF. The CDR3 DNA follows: TGTGCCAGCAGCTTAAGGCTAGGAGGTCGGACAGATACGCAGTATTTT.

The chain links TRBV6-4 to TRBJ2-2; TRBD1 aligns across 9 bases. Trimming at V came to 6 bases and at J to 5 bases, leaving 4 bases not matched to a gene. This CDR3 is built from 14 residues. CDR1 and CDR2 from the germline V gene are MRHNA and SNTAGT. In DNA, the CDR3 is TGTGCCAGCAGCCGGGACAGGGTGACCGGGGAGCTGTTTTTT. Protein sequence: CASSRDRVTGELFF.

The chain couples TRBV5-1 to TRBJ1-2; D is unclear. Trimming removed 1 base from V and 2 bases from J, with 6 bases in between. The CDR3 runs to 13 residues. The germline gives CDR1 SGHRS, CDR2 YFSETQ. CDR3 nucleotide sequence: TGCGCCAGCAGCTTGTTGGCAAACTATGGCTACACCTTC. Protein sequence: CASSLLANYGYTF.

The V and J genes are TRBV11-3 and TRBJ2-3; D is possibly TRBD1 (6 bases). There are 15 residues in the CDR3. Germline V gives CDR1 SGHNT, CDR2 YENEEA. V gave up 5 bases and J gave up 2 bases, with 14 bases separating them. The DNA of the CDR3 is TGTGCCAGCAGCCAACACGGACAGTCCACAGATACGCAGTATTTT. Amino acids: CASSQHGQSTDTQYF. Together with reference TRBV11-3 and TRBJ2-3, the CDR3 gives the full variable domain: EAGVVQSPRYKIIEKKQPVAFWCNPISGHNTLYWYLQNLGQGPELLIRYENEEAVDDSQLPKDRFSAERLKGVDSTLKIQPAELGDSAVYLCASSQHGQSTDTQYFGPGTRLTVL.

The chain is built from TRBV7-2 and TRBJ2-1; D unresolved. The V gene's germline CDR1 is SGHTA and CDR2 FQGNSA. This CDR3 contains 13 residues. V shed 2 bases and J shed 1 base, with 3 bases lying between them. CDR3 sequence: CASSLPSYNEQFF. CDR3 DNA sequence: TGTGCCAGCAGCTTACCGTCCTACAATGAGCAGTTCTTC. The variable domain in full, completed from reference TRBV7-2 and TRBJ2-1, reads GAGVSQSPSNKVTEKGKDVELRCDPISGHTALYWYRQSLGQGLEFLIYFQGNSAPDKSGLPSDRFSAERTGGSVSTLTIQRTQQEDSAVYLCASSLPSYNEQFFGPGTRLTVL.

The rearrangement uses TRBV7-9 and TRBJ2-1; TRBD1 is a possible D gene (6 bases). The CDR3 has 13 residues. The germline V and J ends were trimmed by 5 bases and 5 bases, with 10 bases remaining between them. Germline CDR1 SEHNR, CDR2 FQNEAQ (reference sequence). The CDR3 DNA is TGTGCCAGCAGCCTAGACAGGAACAATGAGCAGTTCTTC. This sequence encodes CASSLDRNNEQFF.

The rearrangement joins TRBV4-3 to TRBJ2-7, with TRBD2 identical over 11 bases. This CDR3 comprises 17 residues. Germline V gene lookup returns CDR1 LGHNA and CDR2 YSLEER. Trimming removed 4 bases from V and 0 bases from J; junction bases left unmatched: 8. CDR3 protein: CASSRDLAGGPSYEQYF. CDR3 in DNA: TGCGCCAGCAGCCGAGATCTAGCGGGAGGACCCTCCTACGAGCAGTACTTC.

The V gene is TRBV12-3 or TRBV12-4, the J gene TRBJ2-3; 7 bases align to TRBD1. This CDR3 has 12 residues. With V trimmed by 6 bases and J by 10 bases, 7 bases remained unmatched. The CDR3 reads CASSRDRDAQYF. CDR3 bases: TGTGCCAGCAGCCGTGACAGGGATGCGCAGTATTTT.

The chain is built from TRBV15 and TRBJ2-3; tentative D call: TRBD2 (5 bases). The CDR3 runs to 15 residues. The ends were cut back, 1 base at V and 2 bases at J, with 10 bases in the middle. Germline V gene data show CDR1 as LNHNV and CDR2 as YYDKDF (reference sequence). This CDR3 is CATSRGYGVTDTQYF. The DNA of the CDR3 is TGTGCCACCAGCAGAGGCTACGGGGTCACAGATACGCAGTATTTT. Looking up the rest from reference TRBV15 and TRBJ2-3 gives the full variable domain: DAMVIQNPRYQVTQFGKPVTLSCSQTLNHNVMYWYQQKSSQAPKLLFHYYDKDFNNEADTPDNFQSRRPNTSFCFLDIRSPGLGDTAMYLCATSRGYGVTDTQYFGPGTRLTVL.

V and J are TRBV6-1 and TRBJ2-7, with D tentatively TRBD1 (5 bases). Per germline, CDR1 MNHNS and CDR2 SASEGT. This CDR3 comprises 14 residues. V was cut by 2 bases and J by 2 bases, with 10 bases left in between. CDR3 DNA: TGTGCCAGCAGTGAATCCAGGGTGGCCTACGAGCAGTACTTC. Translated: CASSESRVAYEQYF.

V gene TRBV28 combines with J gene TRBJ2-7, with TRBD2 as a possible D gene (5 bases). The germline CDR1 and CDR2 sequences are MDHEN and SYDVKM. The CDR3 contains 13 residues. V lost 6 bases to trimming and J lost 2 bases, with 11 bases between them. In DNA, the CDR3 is TGTGCCAGCAGGTCCGGAGGAACCTACGAGCAGTACTTC. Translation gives CASRSGGTYEQYF.